The following is a T cell receptor beta chain sequence with its context. The antigen this receptor binds is unknown. Base qualities are missing; no much larger clone stands one base away. This record comes from a study of T-cell reconstitution after alpha-beta-depleted transplantation in children (dated by TCRdb to about 2016). Regarding the complete study: The study quantitatively tracked T-cell immune reconstitution after TCRalphabeta/CD19-depleted allogeneic hematopoietic cell transplantation in children using TCR repertoire profiling. What the study reported, not specific to this receptor: Hyperexpanded clone frequencies declined over subsequent months; after one year, T-cell counts and TCRbeta diversity were mostly attributed to newly produced T cells. Apparently early alphabetaT-cell count recovery about two months after transplant reportedly relied on only several hundred rapidly expanded clones derived from non-depleted graft cells. In some patients, the high TCRbeta diversity seen at day 60 was put down to recipient T cells and intrathymic progenitors that had survived conditioning.

The sample's treatment or condition label is to be understood as: allogeneic hematopoietic cell transplantation with graft depleted of TCRalphabeta T cells and CD19 B cells. TCRalphabeta/CD19-depleted allogeneic hematopoietic cell grafts were given to the transplant recipients, all of whom were children. Library preparation was by PCR. Sequenced on an Illumina HiSeq 2500. TCR library preparation used molecular barcoding, with unique molecular identifiers applied to normalize quantification of the TCRbeta repertoire. Using fastp trimming at Q25 and MiXCR clonotype assembly, TCRdb reanalyzed the public sequencing data and kept in-frame beta chains. Entries are consolidated by CDR3 protein sequence, retaining the most common genes and DNA. The sample profile shows roughly 570,000 distinct CDR3 sequences; over 25% of them were found once. Jointly, the top ten make up less than 40% of the sample. The germline V gene provides CDR1 MDHEN and CDR2 SYDVKM. Inclusive of the bounding cysteine and phenylalanine, the CDR3 is 12 residues long. Here the CDR3 DNA is all that survives: 36 bases in frame from base 1. Trimming costs V 6 bases and J 2 bases, and their ends lie 8 bases apart.

Here the sequenced sample was PBMCs, taken before TCRalphabeta/CD19-depleted stem cell transplant. The source is a boy less than two years old with Wiskott-Aldrich syndrome, due to receive a stem cell transplant. The rearranged segments are TRBV28 and TRBJ2-7; matching of 5 bases hints at TRBD1 as the D gene. The CDR3 protein: CASSRETYEQYF. In nucleotides, the sequence is TGTGCCAGCAGCAGGGAAACCTACGAGCAGTACTTC. The entire variable domain, with the stretches around the CDR3 drawn from the reference TRBV28 and TRBJ2-7 proteins, is DVKVTQSSRYLVKRTGEKVFLECVQDMDHENMFWYRQDPGLGLRLIYFSYDVKMKEKGDIPEGYSVSREKKERFSLILESASTNQTSMYLCASSRETYEQYFGPGTRLTVT.